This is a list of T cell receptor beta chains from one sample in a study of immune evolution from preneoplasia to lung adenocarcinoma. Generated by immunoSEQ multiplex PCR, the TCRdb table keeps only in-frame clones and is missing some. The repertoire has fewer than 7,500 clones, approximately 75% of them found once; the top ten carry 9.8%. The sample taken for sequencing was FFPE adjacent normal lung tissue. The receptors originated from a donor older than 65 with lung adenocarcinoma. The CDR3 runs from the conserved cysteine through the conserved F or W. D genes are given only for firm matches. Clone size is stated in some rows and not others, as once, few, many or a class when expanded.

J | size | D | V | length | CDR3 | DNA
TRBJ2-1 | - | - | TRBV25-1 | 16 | CASSESGGPRIGEQFF | TGTGCCAGCAGTGAATCTGGGGGGCCGCGGATCGGTGAGCAGTTCTTC
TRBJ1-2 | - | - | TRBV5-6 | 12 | CASSLSLGGYTF | TGTGCCAGCAGCTTGTCACTGGGGGGCTACACCTTC
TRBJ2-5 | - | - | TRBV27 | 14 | CASSHQAYQETQYF | TGTGCCAGCTCCCACCAGGCGTACCAAGAGACCCAGTACTTC
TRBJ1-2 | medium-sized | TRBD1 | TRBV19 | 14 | CASSKGQDNYGYTF | TGTGCCAGTAGTAAGGGACAGGATAACTATGGCTACACCTTC
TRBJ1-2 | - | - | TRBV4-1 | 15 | CASGWDVRGKTGYTF | TGCGCCAGCGGCTGGGATGTAAGGGGGAAGACTGGCTACACCTTC
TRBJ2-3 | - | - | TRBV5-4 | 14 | CASSSEWGADTQYF | TGTGCCAGCAGCTCAGAGTGGGGGGCAGATACGCAGTATTTT
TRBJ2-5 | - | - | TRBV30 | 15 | CAWAEGGTRQETQYF | TGTGCCTGGGCGGAGGGTGGGACCAGGCAAGAGACCCAGTACTTC
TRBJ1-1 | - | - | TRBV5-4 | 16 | CASSPTTRGMNTEAFF | TGTGCCAGCAGCCCAACGACACGGGGGATGAACACTGAAGCTTTCTTT
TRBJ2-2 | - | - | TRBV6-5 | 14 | CASSRTVETGELFF | TGTGCCAGCAGCCGGACAGTCGAAACCGGGGAGCTGTTTTTT
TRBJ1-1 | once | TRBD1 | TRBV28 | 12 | CASSTSTGLSFF | TGTGCCAGCAGTACCTCGACAGGGCTATCTTTCTTT
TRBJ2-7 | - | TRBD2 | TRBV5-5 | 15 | CASSPGWGGAREQYF | TGTGCCAGCAGCCCGGGCTGGGGAGGGGCAAGGGAGCAGTACTTC
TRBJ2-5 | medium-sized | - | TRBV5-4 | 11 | CASSGQETQYF | TGTGCCAGCAGCGGCCAAGAGACCCAGTACTTC
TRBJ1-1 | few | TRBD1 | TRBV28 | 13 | CASRRTGRAEAFF | TGTGCCAGCAGACGGACAGGGAGGGCTGAAGCTTTCTTT
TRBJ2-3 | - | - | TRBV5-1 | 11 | CASSATDTQYF | TGCGCCAGCAGCGCCACAGATACGCAGTATTTT
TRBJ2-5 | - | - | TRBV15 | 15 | CATSREVQGWWTQYF | TGTGCCACCAGCAGAGAGGTGCAGGGATGGTGGACCCAGTACTTC
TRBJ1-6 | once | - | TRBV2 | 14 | CASSGPQGNSSLHF | TGTGCCAGCAGCGGGCCTCAGGGTAATTCATCCCTCCACTTT
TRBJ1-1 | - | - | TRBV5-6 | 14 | CASRLGGQNTEAFF | TGTGCCAGCCGCTTGGGGGGGCAGAACACTGAAGCTTTCTTT
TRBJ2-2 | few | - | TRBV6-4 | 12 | CASSGMTGELFF | TGTGCCAGCAGTGGTATGACCGGGGAGCTGTTTTTT